The next 9 T cell receptor beta chains were all read from a single sample in a study of blood T cell repertoires in COVID-19. Using immunoSEQ multiplex PCR, the repertoire was profiled, and TCRdb retains in-frame clones only, with some absent. The data contain about 300,000 clones, about 93% of them seen just once; the ten biggest clones take up 6.8%. The sequenced sample was peripheral blood. The receptors were gathered from a woman aged 30 to 39 with COVID-19, enrolled during active disease.

The chain links TRBV19 to TRBJ1-1; D ambiguous. The CDR3 extends over 13 amino acids. CDR1 and CDR2 from the germline V gene are LNHDA and SQIVND (reference sequence). The V end was cut by 9 bases, the J end by 1 base, with 12 bases between. CDR3 in DNA: TGTGCCAGCGGACTTTCCGGGAACACTGAAGCTTTCTTT. Translation: CASGLSGNTEAFF.

This rearrangement joins TRBV27 to TRBJ2-6, with TRBD2 as a possible D gene (5 bases). The CDR3 has 15 amino acids. Trimming shortened V by 6 bases and J by 4 bases, and 13 bases separated the two germline ends. The V gene's germline CDR1 is MNHEY and CDR2 SMNVEV (reference sequence). CDR3 protein: CASSRGPYGANVLTF. CDR3 DNA sequence: TGTGCCAGCAGCCGCGGGCCATACGGGGCCAACGTCCTGACTTTC.

The CDR3 DNA is TGCGCCAGCAGCTTGGGACAGAACACCGGGGAGCTGTTTTTT. It translates to CASSLGQNTGELFF. The chain joins TRBV5-1 to TRBJ2-2, with D uncertain. The CDR3 length is 14 residues. Germline values: CDR1 SGHRS, CDR2 YFSETQ. Trimming stripped 0 bases from V and 1 base from J, with 4 bases between.

This sequence joins TRBV15 and TRBJ1-5, with 7 bases identical to TRBD1. Germline CDR1 LNHNV, CDR2 YYDKDF (reference sequence). Trimming cost V 3 bases and J 4 bases; bases outside gene matches: 12. The CDR3 runs to 17 residues. The CDR3 region has the DNA TGTGCCACCAGCAGGGTCGTCTCCAGGGGGAGAAATCAGCCCCAGCATTTT. Amino acids: CATSRVVSRGRNQPQHF.

This chain connects TRBV6-5 to TRBJ2-5, with a weak D call TRBD2 (6 bases). The CDR3 spans 15 residues. CDR1 and CDR2 from the germline V gene are MNHEY and SVGAGI. Trimming left V 3 bases short and J 5 bases short, with 16 bases between. CDR3 region: CASSYLSGAGETQYF. As DNA, the CDR3 is TGTGCCAGCAGTTATTTATCGGGAGCCGGGGAGACCCAGTACTTC.

The V gene is TRBV7-9, the J gene TRBJ2-2, with D possibly matching TRBD2 (5 bases). The V gene lost 6 bases and the J gene lost 1 base, with 12 bases spanning the gap. CDR1 and CDR2 (germline): SEHNR, FQNEAQ (reference sequence). This CDR3 region has 15 residues. DNA for the CDR3: TGTGCCAGCAGGCGTCTCGGGGTGAACACCGGGGAGCTGTTTTTT. Amino acids: CASRRLGVNTGELFF.

This clone was observed once. The chain has TRBV9 and TRBJ2-3; 11 nucleotides align to TRBD2. Germline V gene data show CDR1 as SGDLS and CDR2 as YYNGEE. The junction had 10 bases not matched to a gene; V was cut back by 4 bases and J by 9 bases. The CDR3 sequence is 15 residues long. CDR3 sequence reads: CASSTSGTSGLTQYF. DNA for the CDR3: TGTGCCAGCAGCACGTCCGGGACTAGCGGCTTAACGCAGTATTTT.

The CDR3 loop is CASQRNSPKMNTEAFF. The CDR3 coding sequence is TGTGCCAGCCAACGCAACTCCCCCAAAATGAACACTGAAGCTTTCTTT. The rearrangement joins TRBV27 to TRBJ1-1; D gene unclear. Per germline, CDR1 MNHEY and CDR2 SMNVEV (reference sequence). This CDR3 has 16 amino acids. V was cut by 8 bases and J by 0 bases, with 19 bases left in between.

The DNA of the CDR3 is TGTGCCAGCAGCGTTAGCGGGAGGGATCAAGAGACCCAGTACTTC. Its protein product is CASSVSGRDQETQYF. The chain uses TRBV9 and TRBJ2-5; 11 nucleotides match TRBD2. V lost 2 bases and J lost 2; bases outside the gene matches: 2. Germline V gene data show CDR1 as SGDLS and CDR2 as YYNGEE. CDR3 length equals 15 residues.